The 30 T cell receptor beta chains below come from one sample, sequenced in a study of molecular identifiers for immune sequencing clone quantification. TCRdb reanalysed the PCR reads using MiXCR and keeps one entry per CDR3 protein. The table has around 480,000 distinct CDR3 sequences, 20% to 25% seen once. The sample consisted of naive CD8+ T cells from blood, with Jurkat cell RNA spiked in. Subset here: FACS-sorted CD8+CD4-CCR7+CD45RA+ naive T cells. These receptors came from a human donor in good health. Some libraries in this study had Jurkat cell RNA spiked in.

The chain couples TRBV12-3 or TRBV12-4 to TRBJ2-7, with no clear D. V shed 8 bases and J shed 4 bases, with 12 bases lying between them. The CDR3 has 12 amino acids. The CDR3 DNA is TGTGCCAGCGGCCCCTGGTCGTACGAGCAGTACTTC. It is translated as CASGPWSYEQYF.

This clonotype was detected only a few times. The chain carries TRBV30 and TRBJ2-2; D uncertain. V shed 0 bases and J shed 2 bases, with 13 bases lying between them. Germline V gene sequence: CDR1 GTSNPN, CDR2 SVGIG (reference sequence). The CDR3 spans 16 residues. Written as DNA, the CDR3 is TGTGCCTGGAGTGTACCCAGCGCTCTTAACACCGGGGAGCTGTTTTTT. This encodes CAWSVPSALNTGELFF.

This clonotype was counted only a few times. This rearrangement joins TRBV5-6 to TRBJ2-1; D is undetermined. The CDR3 has 15 amino acids. The germline V and J ends were trimmed by 7 bases and 10 bases, with 24 bases remaining between them. Germline V gene lookup returns CDR1 SGHDT and CDR2 YYEEEE. CDR3 in DNA: TGTGCCAGCCGAGGACCTTACCAGCCAATTGGGGAGCAGTTCTTC. Translation: CASRGPYQPIGEQFF. Drawing the rest from reference TRBV5-6 and TRBJ2-1, the complete variable domain is DAGVTQSPTHLIKTRGQQVTLRCSPKSGHDTVSWYQQALGQGPQFIFQYYEEEERQRGNFPDRFSGHQFPNYSSELNVNALLLGDSALYLCASRGPYQPIGEQFFGPGTRLTVL.

This chain joins TRBV30 and TRBJ2-7; D may correspond to TRBD1 or TRBD2 (5 bases each). This CDR3 is 12 amino acids long. V dropped 3 bases and J dropped 6 bases, with 12 bases sitting between them. Per the germline V gene, CDR1 is GTSNPN and CDR2 is SVGIG (reference sequence). In DNA form, the CDR3 reads TGTGCCTGGAGACCCGGGACCGCCGAGCAGTACTTC. Its protein product is CAWRPGTAEQYF. The full variable domain, its missing parts supplied by reference TRBV30 and TRBJ2-7, is SQTIHQWPATLVQPVGSPLSLECTVEGTSNPNLYWYRQAAGRGLQLLFYSVGIGQISSEVPQNLSASRPQDRQFILSSKKLLLSDSGFYLCAWRPGTAEQYFGPGTRLTVT.

The sample holds a few counts of this clonotype. This chain uses TRBV12-3 or TRBV12-4 with TRBJ2-7; 8 positions agree with TRBD1. This CDR3 has 14 amino acids. V shed 6 bases and J 6 bases; nucleotides not matched to a gene: 10. CDR3 in DNA: TGTGCCAGCAGCCCGACAGGGGCAGTCGGCGAGCAGTACTTC. As protein: CASSPTGAVGEQYF.

DNA for the CDR3: TGTGCCACCAAAGGGCCAGGGGCCACAGATACGCAGTATTTT. This translates into CATKGPGATDTQYF. The chain has TRBV24-1 and TRBJ2-3; weak D call: TRBD1 (6 bases). V was pared by 8 bases and J by 2 bases, with 13 bases between. The V gene's germline CDR1 is KGHDR and CDR2 SFDVKD. This CDR3 contains 14 residues.

This clonotype was seen ten or more times. CDR3 nucleotides: TGTGCCAGCAGACCGACGGCGGGGCCCACAGATACGCAGTATTTT. Translating it yields CASRPTAGPTDTQYF. The V gene is TRBV6-6, the J gene TRBJ2-3; weak D call: TRBD2 (6 bases). V was shortened by 6 bases and J by 2 bases, with 15 bases between the two germline ends. The CDR3 runs 15 residues. The germline V gene encodes CDR1 MNHNY and CDR2 SVGAGI (reference sequence).

V and J are TRBV4-3 and TRBJ2-3; 10 positions match TRBD2. Per the germline V gene, CDR1 is LGHNA and CDR2 is YSLEER. V lost 3 bases and J lost 2; bases outside the gene matches: 5. The CDR3 sequence is 16 residues long. DNA for the CDR3: TGCGCCAGCAGCCACATACTAGCGGGGTCCACAGATACGCAGTATTTT. It yields the protein CASSHILAGSTDTQYF.

This clonotype was seen more than once but under ten times. The chain combines TRBV3-1 with TRBJ2-3; D remains ambiguous. Looked up from germline, CDR1 is LGHDT and CDR2 is YNNKEL (reference sequence). Trimming pared 0 bases from V and 4 bases from J, leaving 8 bases between. The CDR3 is 14 amino acids. The CDR3 spells CASSQDIAPDTQYF. The CDR3 DNA reads TGTGCCAGCAGCCAAGATATCGCCCCAGATACGCAGTATTTT.

This clonotype was observed a handful of times. The J gene is TRBJ1-5, the V gene TRBV9; perhaps TRBD1 as D (5 bases). The germline V gene encodes CDR1 SGDLS and CDR2 YYNGEE. The CDR3 contains 14 residues. The V gene lost 4 bases and the J gene lost 6 bases, with 14 bases spanning the gap. The CDR3 here is CASSPGGGPQPQHF. CDR3 coding DNA: TGTGCCAGCAGCCCGGGGGGGGGTCCTCAGCCCCAGCATTTT.

This chain joins TRBV11-2 and TRBJ2-1; 8 nucleotides line up with TRBD1. V was clipped by 5 bases and J by 3 bases; unmatched bases: 6. The CDR3 contains 15 residues. The V gene's germline CDR1 is SGHAT and CDR2 FQNNGV. DNA for the CDR3: TGTGCCAGCAGCCTTCGGACAGGGATCTACAATGAGCAGTTCTTC. This translates into CASSLRTGIYNEQFF.

A note on this clonotype: This clone may be a read error of a much larger clone one base away. The chain joins TRBV4-3 to TRBJ2-5; D is uncertain. Germline-derived CDR1 and CDR2 are LGHNA and YSLEER. The CDR3 consists of 15 residues. The CDR3 is CASSQFETYQETRYF. The CDR3 DNA reads TGCGCCAGCAGCCAATTTGAGACGTACCAAGAGACCCGGTACTTC.

This clonotype has a count of ten or more. V usage is TRBV4-1 and J usage is TRBJ2-7; 12 bases are a match to TRBD2. The length of the CDR3 is 16 residues. The V and J ends lost 2 bases and 1 base, in that order; junction bases with no gene match: 3. Germline CDR1 reads MGHRA; CDR2 reads YSYEKL. The CDR3 here is CASSQLTSGGSYEQYF. The CDR3 DNA is TGCGCCAGCAGCCAACTAACTAGCGGGGGGTCCTACGAGCAGTACTTC.

This clonotype was recorded many times. The rearrangement uses TRBV13 and TRBJ2-1, with unresolved D. The CDR3 is made up of 13 amino acids. The V and J ends lost 5 bases and 3 bases respectively, with 8 bases between them. Germline V gene data show CDR1 as PRHDT and CDR2 as FYEKMQ (reference sequence). In DNA form, the CDR3 reads TGTGCCAGCAGCCCCGAGCGCTACAATGAGCAGTTCTTC. It translates to CASSPERYNEQFF.

Only a few counts were recorded for this clonotype. The chain links TRBV20-1 to TRBJ2-3, with 11 bases lining up with TRBD2. There are 18 residues in the CDR3. Germline CDR1 and CDR2: DFQATT and SNEGSKA (reference sequence). V gave up 2 bases and J gave up 1 base; unmatched junction bases: 11. CDR3 nucleotide sequence: TGCAGTGCTAGACCGCCGGCTAGCGGGGGGCCCGGCACAGATACGCAGTATTTT. This translates into CSARPPASGGPGTDTQYF.

A remark on this clonotype: One base away lies a much larger clone, so this may be a sequencing read error. The chain couples TRBV28 to TRBJ1-3, with D tentatively TRBD1 (6 bases). The germline CDR1 and CDR2 sequences are MDHEN and SYDVKM. The CDR3 runs to 14 residues. The CDR3 bases are TGTGCCAGCAGTCCCCGGACAGCTGGAAACACCATATGTTTT. This translates into CASSPRTAGNTICF.

This clonotype was recorded at least ten times. The chain has TRBV4-3 and TRBJ2-1; a possible D gene is TRBD1 (5 bases). Germline-derived CDR1 and CDR2 are LGHNA and YSLEER. The CDR3 has 17 amino acids. Trimming took 0 bases from V and 8 from J, leaving 20 bases between them. The DNA of the CDR3 is TGCGCCAGCAGCCAAGAGCGGTTATGGGCAGGGATACATGAGCAGTTCTTC. Amino acids: CASSQERLWAGIHEQFF.

This clonotype was observed many times. The J gene is TRBJ2-7, the V gene TRBV5-1; TRBD2 agrees at 11 bases. Germline V gives CDR1 SGHRS, CDR2 YFSETQ. The V segment lost 2 bases and the J segment 6 bases; nucleotides outside the gene matches: 4. The CDR3 sequence is 14 residues long. The CDR3 region has the DNA TGCGCCAGCAGCTTCCTAGGACTAGCGGGCGAGCAGTACTTC. It is translated as CASSFLGLAGEQYF.

This clonotype has more than one count but fewer than ten. The chain is built from TRBV30 and TRBJ1-1, with D perhaps matching TRBD1 (5 bases). Germline V lookup: CDR1 GTSNPN, CDR2 SVGIG (reference sequence). The CDR3 is made up of 14 amino acids. The ends were cut back, 4 bases at V and 5 bases at J, with 17 bases in the middle. The CDR3 loop reads CAWNPGGFGTEAFF. DNA of the CDR3: TGTGCCTGGAACCCCGGGGGGTTTGGGACTGAAGCTTTCTTT.

This clonotype has more than one count but fewer than ten. V is TRBV7-6 and J is TRBJ1-1; D is undetermined. Trimming removed 6 bases at V and 7 bases at J, with 12 bases between. The CDR3 is 12 amino acids. The germline V gene has CDR1 SGHVS and CDR2 FNYEAQ. CDR3 sequence reads: CASRLADGEAFF. The CDR3 bases are TGTGCCAGCAGGTTGGCGGACGGTGAAGCTTTCTTT.

This clonotype was recorded a few times. The V call is TRBV7-3, the J call TRBJ2-3; 13 bases are shared with TRBD2. This CDR3 spans 17 amino acids. The V and J ends lost 3 bases and 6 bases, in that order; junction bases with no gene match: 9. Germline CDR1 reads SGHTA; CDR2 reads FQGTGA. The CDR3 loop reads CASSFSGTSGTGDTQYF. DNA of the CDR3: TGTGCCAGCAGCTTCTCCGGGACTAGCGGGACTGGGGATACGCAGTATTTT. Full variable domain (missing parts from reference TRBV7-3 and TRBJ2-3): GAGVSQTPSNKVTEKGKYVELRCDPISGHTALYWYRQSLGQGPEFLIYFQGTGAADDSGLPNDRFFAVRPEGSVSTLKIQRTERGDSAVYLCASSFSGTSGTGDTQYFGPGTRLTVL.

This clonotype was seen a handful of times. V usage is TRBV7-2 and J usage is TRBJ2-7; the match to TRBD1 covers 8 bases. V dropped 1 base and J dropped 4; count of bases not matched to a gene: 6. The CDR3 is 15 amino acids. CDR1 is SGHTA and CDR2 is FQGNSA in the germline V gene. CDR3 DNA sequence: TGTGCCAGCAGCTTAGTTGGAGGACAGGGTTACGAGCAGTACTTC. Protein sequence: CASSLVGGQGYEQYF.

This clonotype appeared many times. This chain connects TRBV20-1 to TRBJ2-4; TRBD1 might be the D (6 bases). CDR3 size: 15 residues. The V and J ends lost 0 bases and 8 bases respectively, with 17 bases between them. Germline loops: CDR1 DFQATT, CDR2 SNEGSKA (reference sequence). The CDR3 bases are TGCAGTGCTAGAGATCGGGAACAGGGTCGGTACATTCAGTACTTC. It yields the protein CSARDREQGRYIQYF.

This clonotype has a count of ten or more. The chain uses TRBV20-1 and TRBJ2-7; D call uncertain. Trimming removed 5 bases at V and 2 bases at J, with 10 bases between. The germline gives CDR1 DFQATT, CDR2 SNEGSKA (reference sequence). The length of the CDR3 is 12 residues. The CDR3 bases are TGCAGTGCTCCCCGCAGTACCTACGAGCAGTACTTC. Protein: CSAPRSTYEQYF.

The V gene is TRBV7-9, the J gene TRBJ2-2, with D perhaps given as TRBD1 or TRBD2 (6 bases each). The V gene's germline CDR1 is SEHNR and CDR2 FQNEAQ (reference sequence). CDR3 size: 15 residues. V gave up 4 bases and J gave up 0 bases, with 9 bases separating them. CDR3 protein: CASSSGDTNTGELFF. CDR3 DNA: TGTGCCAGCAGCTCGGGGGACACGAACACCGGGGAGCTGTTTTTT.

For the CDR3, the DNA is TGTGCCAGCAGTTTTCGGGTAGGGTTGGACAATGAGCAGTTCTTC. It is translated as CASSFRVGLDNEQFF. V is TRBV27 and J is TRBJ2-1; D is unclear. Trimming pared 3 bases from V and 5 bases from J, leaving 14 bases between. The CDR3 is 15 amino acids. CDR1 MNHEY and CDR2 SMNVEV come from the germline V gene (reference sequence).

Remarks on this clonotype: A read error is possible here, since a much larger clone lies one base away. The rearrangement uses TRBV7-9 and TRBJ1-2; 7 nucleotides align to TRBD1. V lost 4 bases and J lost 9; bases outside the gene matches: 11. This CDR3 spans 14 amino acids. Germline V gene sequence: CDR1 SEHNR, CDR2 FQNEAQ (reference sequence). CDR3 DNA: TGTGCCAGCAGCTCCACCTGGGACAGCGTCAGCTACACCTTC. Translation gives CASSSTWDSVSYTF.

As concerns this clonotype: A junction boundary mismatches the germline segment, possibly from a read error. The CDR3 coding sequence is TGTGCCCGCAGTCATACAGGGACTGAAGCTTTCTTT. It encodes CARSHTGTEAFF. The chain recombines TRBV12-3 or TRBV12-4 with TRBJ1-1; the D gene is possibly TRBD1 (6 bases). The CDR3 extends over 12 amino acids.

This clonotype was detected once. One base away lies a much larger clone, so this may be a sequencing read error. This sequence joins TRBV4-1 and TRBJ2-7; TRBD1 might be the D (6 bases). The CDR3 is 13 amino acids. Germline assignment: CDR1 MGHRA and CDR2 YSYEKL. The CDR3 protein is CVSSQENRDEQYF. The CDR3 DNA follows: TGCGTCAGCAGCCAGGAGAACAGGGACGAGCAGTACTTC.

This clonotype was seen a handful of times. The V call is TRBV19, the J call TRBJ2-3; 11 bases agree with TRBD2. Germline lookup yields CDR1 LNHDA and CDR2 SQIVND (reference sequence). The V and J ends lost 3 bases and 4 bases, in that order; junction bases with no gene match: 6. This CDR3 is built from 16 residues. CDR3 in DNA: TGTGCCAGTAGTATTTTTCTAGCGGGGGGTTCAGATACGCAGTATTTT. Residues: CASSIFLAGGSDTQYF.